The entry below describes one TCR beta chain. What it binds is not known. The length of the CDR3 is 14 residues. Germline CDR1 and CDR2: KGHSH and LQKENI. The ends were cut back, 3 bases at V and 1 base at J, with 10 bases in the middle. The sample originates from a study of cytomegalovirus exposure and HLA in healthy donors. Study-level points and caveats: Cytomegalovirus status was reportedly diagnosed by the classifier with high specificity and sensitivity.

13 Jbeta primers and 60 Vbeta primers were used for the PCR. TCRdb keeps only in-frame clones here, not all; method: immunoSEQ multiplex PCR. The table has tens of thousands of clones, 84% seen once. J is TRBJ2-7 and V is TRBV18; D might be TRBD1 (5 bases). This TCR came from a man between 65 and 80 years old in good health and CMV-seropositive. Input material: PBMCs. The CDR3 spells CASSPQGNSYEQYF. The CDR3 DNA reads TGTGCCAGCTCACCGCAGGGTAATTCCTACGAGCAGTACTTC.